The clone carrying this T cell receptor beta chain came up many times. No antigen is known for it. The sample comes from a study of early T cells in non-severe SARS-CoV-2 infection. The wider study: The chains were unpaired, and the sequenced material was bulk RNA from unsorted whole blood.

Germline CDR1 reads MNHEY; CDR2 reads SVGAGI. V shed 7 bases and J shed 6 bases, with 22 bases lying between them. CDR3 length: 16 amino acids. General study points: Lookups in VDJdb leaned toward anti-spike CD8 responses and missed private and CD4 specificities.

Individually, cDNA molecules had unique molecular identifiers attached to them. TCRdb itself ran the 5' RACE reads through MiXCR, one entry per CDR3 protein. Of about 60,000 distinct CDR3 sequences listed, 10% to 12% are singletons. Sequences were derived from whole blood, sampled at baseline. V usage is TRBV6-5 and J usage is TRBJ2-1, with D perhaps matching TRBD1 or TRBD2 (6 bases each). The TCR comes from an adult who was a healthcare worker with PCR-confirmed SARS-CoV-2 infection or an uninfected control (not recorded which). CDR3 sequence: CASTSPVLGGVNEQFF. CDR3 DNA sequence: TGTGCCAGCACCTCCCCCGTCTTGGGGGGCGTCAATGAGCAGTTCTTC.